The 8 T cell receptor beta chains listed next were all sequenced from one sample in a study of T cell changes during pregnancy in multiple sclerosis. Assay: immunoSEQ multiplex PCR; the TCRdb copy retains only in-frame clones and omits some. The sample yields 45,000 or so clones, more than 85% seen once. Sequenced here: CD8+ T cells from peripheral blood mononuclear cells, sampled after pregnancy. These receptors all stem from a female donor with multiple sclerosis, enrolled in a pregnancy study.

The chain couples TRBV19 to TRBJ1-1; tentatively, D is TRBD1 (5 bases). CDR1 and CDR2 from the germline V gene are LNHDA and SQIVND (reference sequence). With 8 bases removed from V and 5 bases from J, the gap between germline ends came to 12 bases. This CDR3 is 12 amino acids long. This CDR3 is CASLSGETEAFF. The CDR3 DNA reads as TGTGCCAGTCTTTCGGGGGAGACTGAAGCTTTCTTT.

The J gene is TRBJ1-1, the V gene TRBV19; TRBD1 is a possible D gene (6 bases). Between the trimmed V and J ends, which lost 6 bases and 10 bases, there was a span of 12 bases. The CDR3 length is 11 residues. Germline V gives CDR1 LNHDA, CDR2 SQIVND (reference sequence). The CDR3 protein is CASRAGAGAFF. The CDR3 coding sequence is TGTGCCAGTAGGGCAGGGGCGGGAGCTTTCTTT.

The J gene is TRBJ2-1, the V gene TRBV7-6, with TRBD2 matching over 10 bases. The length of the CDR3 is 17 residues. The germline V gene has CDR1 SGHVS and CDR2 FNYEAQ. The trim removed 5 bases at V and 2 bases at J, leaving 9 bases unmatched. The CDR3: CASSQLAGGLAYNEQFF. DNA for the CDR3: TGTGCCAGCAGCCAGTTAGCGGGGGGCTTAGCCTACAATGAGCAGTTCTTC.

The genes are TRBV5-8 and TRBJ2-2, with 7 bases identical to TRBD1. The CDR3 has 15 amino acids. V lost 4 bases, J lost 6 bases, and 9 bases stayed unmatched. CDR1 and CDR2 (germline): SGHTS, YDEGEE. CDR3 region: CASSRQGGLAGELFF. CDR3 nucleotide sequence: TGTGCCAGCAGCCGACAGGGCGGGTTGGCCGGGGAGCTGTTTTTT.

This sequence joins TRBV29-1 and TRBJ2-7; 8 bases are shared with TRBD1. The CDR3 contains 15 residues. CDR1 is SQVTM, CDR2 ANQGSEA, per germline. V was clipped by 1 base and J by 0 bases; unmatched bases: 5. For the CDR3, the DNA is TGCAGCGTTGAAGGGACAGGGTTGAGCTCCTACGAGCAGTACTTC. Translation: CSVEGTGLSSYEQYF.

This chain joins TRBV13 and TRBJ2-2; 7 bases line up with TRBD1. Germline-derived CDR1 and CDR2 are PRHDT and FYEKMQ (reference sequence). J lost 4 bases, V lost 0 bases, and 14 bases had no gene match. The CDR3 has 19 amino acids. In nucleotides, the CDR3 is TGTGCCAGCAGCTTAGGACCGGGACAGCTTAACATTATCACCGGGGAGCTGTTTTTT. Protein sequence: CASSLGPGQLNIITGELFF.

This clone was recorded only once. The rearrangement uses TRBV4-3 and TRBJ2-7; 9 nucleotides match TRBD1. This CDR3 is 15 amino acids long. V lost 1 base, J lost 5 bases, and 6 bases stayed unmatched. Looked up from germline, CDR1 is LGHNA and CDR2 is YSLEER. In nucleotides, the CDR3 is TGCGCCAGCAGCCAAGCCGGGACAGGGCCCCACGAGCAGTACTTC. It specifies CASSQAGTGPHEQYF.

The chain employs TRBV4-3 and TRBJ2-5; D not certain. The J call is uncertain, as TRBJ2-7 better fits the DNA end. CDR1 is LGHNA and CDR2 is YSLEER in the germline V gene. CDR3 length equals 13 residues. The DNA of the CDR3 is TGCGCCAGCAGCCAAGTTTGGGACTACGAGCAGTACTTC. This encodes CASSQVWDYEQYF.